This TCR beta chain derives from a study of neoadjuvant nivolumab and ipilimumab in lung cancer. The study, taken as a whole, reports: From pretherapy to surgery, tumor richness and clonality rose with dual therapy. TCR richness and clonality were higher in tumors than adjacent uninvolved lung.

Turning to this clone: Its antigen is still unknown.

Measured with immunoSEQ multiplex PCR; TCRdb has only the in-frame clones, and not every one. The data show about 6,800 clones, around 83% seen once. CDR3 size: 18 residues. Unmatched junction bases numbered 13, after V lost 4 bases and J lost 0 bases. Germline assignment: CDR1 SEHNR and CDR2 FQNEAQ (reference sequence). The TCR originated in an adult with non-small cell lung cancer. The specimen was tumor tissue, collected after neoadjuvant nivolumab, alone or with ipilimumab, at or shortly before surgery. This chain joins TRBV7-9 and TRBJ2-3, with TRBD2 identical over 7 bases. In DNA form, the CDR3 reads TGTGCCAGCAGCTCACCGATTGAACTAGCGAGCAGCACAGATACGCAGTATTTT. Its translation is CASSSPIELASSTDTQYF.